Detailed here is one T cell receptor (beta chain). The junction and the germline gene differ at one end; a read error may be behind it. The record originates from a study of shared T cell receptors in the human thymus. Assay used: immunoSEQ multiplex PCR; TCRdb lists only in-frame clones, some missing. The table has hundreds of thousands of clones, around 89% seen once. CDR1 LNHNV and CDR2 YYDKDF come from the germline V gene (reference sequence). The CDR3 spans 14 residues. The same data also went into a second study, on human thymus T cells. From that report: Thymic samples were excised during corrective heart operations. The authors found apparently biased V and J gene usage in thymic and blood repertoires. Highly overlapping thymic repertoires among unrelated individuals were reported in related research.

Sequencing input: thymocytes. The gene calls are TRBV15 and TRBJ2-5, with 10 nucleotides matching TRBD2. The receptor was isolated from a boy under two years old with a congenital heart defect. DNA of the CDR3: TGTGCCACCACCAGAGGGACTAGCGATGAGACCCAGTACTTC. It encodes CATTRGTSDETQYF.